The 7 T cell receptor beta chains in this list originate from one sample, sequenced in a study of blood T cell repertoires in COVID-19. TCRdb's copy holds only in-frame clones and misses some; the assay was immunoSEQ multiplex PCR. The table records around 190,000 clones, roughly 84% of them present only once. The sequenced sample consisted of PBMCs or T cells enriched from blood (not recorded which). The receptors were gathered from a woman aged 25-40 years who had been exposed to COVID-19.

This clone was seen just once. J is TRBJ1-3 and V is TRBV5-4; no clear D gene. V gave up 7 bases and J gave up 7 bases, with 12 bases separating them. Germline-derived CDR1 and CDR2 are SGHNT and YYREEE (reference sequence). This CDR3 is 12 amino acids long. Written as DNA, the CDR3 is TGTGCCAGCGGGGATGAGCGGAACACCATATATTTT. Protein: CASGDERNTIYF.

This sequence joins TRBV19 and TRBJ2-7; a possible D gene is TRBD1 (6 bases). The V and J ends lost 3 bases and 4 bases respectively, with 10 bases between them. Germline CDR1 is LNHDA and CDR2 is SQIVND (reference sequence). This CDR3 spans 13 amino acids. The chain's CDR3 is CASSMDSLYEQYF. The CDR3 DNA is TGTGCCAGTAGTATGGACAGCCTATACGAGCAGTACTTC.

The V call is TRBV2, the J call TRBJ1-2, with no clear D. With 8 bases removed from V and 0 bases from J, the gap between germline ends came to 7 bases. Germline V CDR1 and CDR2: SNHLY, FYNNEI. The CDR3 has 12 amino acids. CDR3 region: CASDSTNYGYTF. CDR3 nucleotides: TGTGCCAGCGACTCAACTAACTATGGCTACACCTTC.

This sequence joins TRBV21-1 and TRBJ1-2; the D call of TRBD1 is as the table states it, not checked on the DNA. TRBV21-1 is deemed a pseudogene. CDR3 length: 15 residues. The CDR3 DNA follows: TGTGCCAGCAGCAAAGTCGCCGGACAGGGTAGTGGCTACACCTTC. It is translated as CASSKVAGQGSGYTF.

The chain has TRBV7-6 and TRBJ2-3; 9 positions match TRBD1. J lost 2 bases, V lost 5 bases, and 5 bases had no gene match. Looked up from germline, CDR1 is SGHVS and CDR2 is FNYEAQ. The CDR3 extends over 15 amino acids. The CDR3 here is CASSETGGSTDTQYF. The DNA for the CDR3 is TGTGCCAGCAGCGAGACAGGGGGTTCCACAGATACGCAGTATTTT.

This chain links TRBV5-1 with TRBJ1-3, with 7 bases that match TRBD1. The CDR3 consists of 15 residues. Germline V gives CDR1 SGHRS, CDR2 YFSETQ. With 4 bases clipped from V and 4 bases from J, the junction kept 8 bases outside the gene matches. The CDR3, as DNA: TGCGCCAGCAGCATAGAGACAGGGTGGGGAAACACCATATATTTT. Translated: CASSIETGWGNTIYF.

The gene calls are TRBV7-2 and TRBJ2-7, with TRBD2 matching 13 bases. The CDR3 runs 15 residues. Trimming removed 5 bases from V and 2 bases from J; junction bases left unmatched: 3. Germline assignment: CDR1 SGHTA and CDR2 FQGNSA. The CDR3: CASSPTSGGAYEQYF. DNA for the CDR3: TGTGCCAGCAGCCCTACTAGCGGGGGGGCCTACGAGCAGTACTTC.